This T cell receptor (beta chain) derives from a study of memory B cells and T cells in multiple sclerosis. General observations from the study: Shared clonotype counts depended on differing compartment clone-set sizes and were normalized.

Trimming removed 3 bases from V and 7 bases from J; junction bases left unmatched: 2. Germline assignment: CDR1 SQVTM and CDR2 ANQGSEA. There are 12 residues in the CDR3. Concerning this clone: The antigen remains unidentified.

Here immunoSEQ multiplex PCR was the method, and the copy in TCRdb shows in-frame clones only, minus some. The table records more than 12,000 clones, almost 70% of them present only once. This sequence joins TRBV29-1 and TRBJ1-2; 10 bases line up with TRBD1. This clonotype was obtained from a human donor with multiple sclerosis. Material for sequencing was memory (CD45RO+) CD4+ T cells from blood. The DNA for the CDR3 is TGCAGCGTTGAGAGGGACAGGGGTGGCTACACCTTC. Its protein product is CSVERDRGGYTF.